Listed below are T cell receptor beta chains from one sample, sequenced in a study of OX40 agonist ivuxolimab in advanced cancers. Produced via immunoSEQ multiplex PCR; TCRdb's table is partial and in-frame only. The data show under 80,000 clones, with approximately 85% seen just once and around 2% held by the top ten. The input for sequencing was CD4+ or CD8+ T cells sorted from blood, taken in a trial of the OX40 agonist ivuxolimab. The origin of the receptors is an adult with an advanced solid tumor such as melanoma, head and neck, liver or kidney cancer. Each CDR3 is given with its conserved first and last residue. Each record gives: clone size, V gene, D gene, J gene, CDR3 length, CDR3 protein, CDR3 DNA. The D gene is left open where the match is weak. Clone size is shown for a subset of rows, as once, few, many or a class of expanded clone.

.	TRBV28	.	TRBJ1-2	15	CASLPQGATNYGYTF	TGTGCCAGCTTACCTCAGGGTGCGACTAACTATGGCTACACCTTC
.	TRBV6-6	.	TRBJ2-3	12	CASSSGEDTQYF	TGTGCCAGCAGTTCAGGGGAAGATACGCAGTATTTT
.	TRBV5-1	.	TRBJ2-5	13	CASSRQRQETQYF	TGCGCCAGCAGCCGCCAGAGACAAGAGACCCAGTACTTC
.	TRBV5-1	.	TRBJ2-3	15	CASSQGTYGTDTQYF	TGCGCCAGTTCGCAGGGGACGTATGGCACAGATACGCAGTATTTT
.	TRBV18	.	TRBJ2-1	14	CASSPPVLYNEQFF	TGTGCCAGCTCACCACCGGTACTCTACAATGAGCAGTTCTTC
.	TRBV7-2	TRBD2	TRBJ2-3	16	CASSFTAGATTDTQYF	TGTGCCAGCAGCTTTACAGCGGGGGCGACCACAGATACGCAGTATTTT
once	TRBV28	TRBD1	TRBJ2-7	13	CASSPGQVYEQYF	TGTGCCAGCAGTCCCGGACAGGTGTACGAGCAGTACTTC
.	TRBV2	.	TRBJ1-4	12	CASSPNREKLFF	TGTGCCAGCAGTCCCAACCGTGAAAAACTGTTTTTT
.	TRBV5-5	TRBD1	TRBJ2-7	13	CASSFGQVYEQYF	TGTGCCAGCAGCTTCGGACAGGTTTACGAGCAGTACTTC
.	TRBV10-3	.	TRBJ2-3	15	CAISEDLGDTDTQYF	TGTGCCATCAGTGAGGATCTAGGGGATACAGATACGCAGTATTTT
.	TRBV28	TRBD1	TRBJ1-4	15	CASSPPGQGFGKLFF	TGTGCCAGCAGTCCCCCGGGACAGGGATTCGGAAAACTGTTTTTT
.	TRBV6-5	.	TRBJ1-1	11	CASNRMGEAFF	TGTGCCAGCAACCGGATGGGGGAAGCTTTCTTT
.	TRBV7-8	TRBD1	TRBJ1-1	16	CASSLQPGQQNTEAFF	TGTGCCAGCAGCTTACAACCGGGACAGCAGAACACTGAAGCTTTCTTT
.	TRBV4-2	TRBD1	TRBJ1-5	14	CASSPGTANQPQHF	TGTGCCAGCAGCCCCGGGACAGCCAATCAGCCCCAGCATTTT
.	TRBV6-6	TRBD1	TRBJ2-3	14	CASLPGQGTGTQYF	TGTGCCAGCCTTCCGGGACAGGGGACCGGTACGCAGTATTTT
.	TRBV2	.	TRBJ1-5	13	CASSEGPGYPQHF	TGTGCCAGCAGTGAAGGCCCCGGGTATCCCCAGCATTTT
.	TRBV11-2	.	TRBJ2-7	12	CASSFSGYEQYF	TGTGCCAGCAGCTTTAGTGGATACGAGCAGTACTTC
.	TRBV13	TRBD2	TRBJ2-1	15	CASSALAGRGNEQFF	TGTGCCAGCAGCGCTCTAGCGGGACGTGGCAATGAGCAGTTCTTC
.	TRBV28	TRBD1	TRBJ1-4	14	CASRSQGGNEKLFF	TGTGCCAGCAGATCCCAGGGGGGCAATGAAAAACTGTTTTTT
.	TRBV29-1	.	TRBJ1-1	11	CSGTQGGEAFF	TGCAGCGGCACACAGGGAGGTGAAGCTTTCTTT
.	TRBV25-1	.	TRBJ2-1	12	CASSEFEGEQFF	TGTGCCAGCAGTGAATTTGAAGGTGAGCAGTTCTTC
.	TRBV5-4	TRBD1	TRBJ1-5	16	CASSPRQGASNQPQHF	TGTGCCAGCAGCCCTAGACAGGGGGCCAGCAATCAGCCCCAGCATTTT
.	TRBV29-1	.	TRBJ2-7	13	CSVRDGSSYEQYF	TGCAGCGTTAGGGACGGGAGCTCCTACGAGCAGTACTTC
.	TRBV19	.	TRBJ2-1	12	CASTGSYNEQFF	TGTGCCAGTACCGGCTCCTACAATGAGCAGTTCTTC
.	TRBV28	.	TRBJ2-7	14	CASSPGTSHYEQYF	TGTGCCAGCAGCCCCGGGACTTCCCACTACGAGCAGTACTTC
once	TRBV28	.	TRBJ1-5	16	CASRWVGQTVNQPQHF	TGTGCCAGCAGGTGGGTCGGGCAAACGGTGAATCAGCCCCAGCATTTT
.	TRBV18	TRBD1	TRBJ1-5	18	CASSQGTAQSYSNQPQHF	TGTGCCAGCTCGCAAGGGACAGCGCAGTCTTATAGCAATCAGCCCCAGCATTTT
.	TRBV21-1	.	TRBJ2-2	16	CASKRTSGEDTGELFF	TGTGCCAGCAAAAGGACTAGCGGGGAGGACACCGGGGAGCTGTTTTTT
once	TRBV6-6	TRBD1	TRBJ1-2	13	CASSPYLGQGYTF	TGTGCCAGCAGTCCATATTTGGGACAGGGCTACACCTTC
.	TRBV29-1	TRBD1	TRBJ2-7	14	CSVSTGGNSYEQYF	TGCAGCGTCAGCACAGGGGGTAACTCCTACGAGCAGTACTTC
.	TRBV5-1	TRBD2	TRBJ2-1	17	CASSLRGTSGAYNEQFF	TGCGCCAGCAGCTTGAGGGGTACTAGCGGGGCTTACAATGAGCAGTTCTTC
once	TRBV5-1	TRBD2	TRBJ2-1	17	CASSPTGLAPTYNEQFF	TGCGCCAGCAGCCCAACCGGACTAGCGCCTACCTACAATGAGCAGTTCTTC